This TCR beta chain derives from a study of cytomegalovirus exposure and HLA in healthy donors. V gave up 4 bases and J gave up 8 bases, with 17 bases separating them. Germline V gives CDR1 MDHEN, CDR2 SYDVKM. This CDR3 is 15 amino acids long. 13 Jbeta primers and 60 Vbeta primers were used for the PCR. Sequencing used immunoSEQ multiplex PCR; TCRdb keeps in-frame clones, though not all of them. Counted here are fewer than 200,000 clones, 75% to 80% occurring once; the ten biggest clones make up 12% to 15%. Sequencing was done on a sample of PBMCs. The V call is TRBV28, the J call TRBJ1-4; possibly TRBD1 for D (5 bases). This clonotype was sampled from a woman between 25 and 40 years old in good health and CMV-seropositive. In DNA, the CDR3 is TGTGCCAGCAGTTCGACCCAGGGTGAGATCGAAAAACTGTTTTTT. Protein sequence: CASSSTQGEIEKLFF.